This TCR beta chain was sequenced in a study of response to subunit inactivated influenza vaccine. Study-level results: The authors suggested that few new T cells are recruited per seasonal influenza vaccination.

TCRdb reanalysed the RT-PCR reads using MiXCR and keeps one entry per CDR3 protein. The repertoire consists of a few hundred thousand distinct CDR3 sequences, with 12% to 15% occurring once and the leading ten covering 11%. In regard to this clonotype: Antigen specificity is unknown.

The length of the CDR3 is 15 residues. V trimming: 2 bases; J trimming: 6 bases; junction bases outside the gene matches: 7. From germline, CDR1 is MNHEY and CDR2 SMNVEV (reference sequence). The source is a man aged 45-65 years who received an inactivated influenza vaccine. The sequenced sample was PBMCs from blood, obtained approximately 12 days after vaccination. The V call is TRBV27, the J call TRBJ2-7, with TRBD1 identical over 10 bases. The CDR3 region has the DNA TGTGCCAGCAGTTTAATGACAGGGGGCCCTATCGAGCAGTACTTC. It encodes CASSLMTGGPIEQYF.